Listed here are 21 T cell receptor beta chains from one sample, sequenced in a study of cytomegalovirus exposure and HLA in healthy donors. The PCR used 60 Vbeta and 13 Jbeta primers. Measured with immunoSEQ multiplex PCR; TCRdb has only the in-frame clones, and not every one. The data hold 110,000 or so clones, with 60% to 85% observed a single time. The source material was PBMCs. These receptors were collected from a female donor in good health and CMV-seronegative.

This clone has a handful of counts. The chain uses TRBV6-5 and TRBJ1-1, with TRBD1 matching over 11 bases. J lost 6 bases, V lost 5 bases, and 2 bases had no gene match. This CDR3 spans 13 amino acids. CDR1 is MNHEY, CDR2 SVGAGI, per germline. CDR3 DNA: TGTGCCAGCAGTCCGGGACAGGGGGCTGAAGCTTTCTTT. Its protein is CASSPGQGAEAFF.

The J gene is TRBJ2-3, the V gene TRBV4-1; possible D gene TRBD1, 5 bases. The CDR3 loop spans 14 amino acids. V was shortened by 3 bases and J by 3 bases, with 10 bases between the two germline ends. Germline-derived CDR1 and CDR2 are MGHRA and YSYEKL. CDR3 bases: TGCGCCAGCAGCCATCCAGGGAAGACAGATACGCAGTATTTT. Protein sequence: CASSHPGKTDTQYF.

The chain joins TRBV29-1 to TRBJ2-7; 7 bases match TRBD2. This CDR3 is built from 13 residues. CDR1 is SQVTM, CDR2 ANQGSEA, per germline. J was trimmed by 3 bases and V by 3 bases; bases with no gene match: 5. CDR3 in DNA: TGCAGCGTTGAGAATGCGGGGGACTACGAGCAGTACTTC. Translating gives CSVENAGDYEQYF.

V gene TRBV27 combines with J gene TRBJ1-6, with D possibly matching TRBD1 (5 bases). V was shortened by 3 bases and J by 9 bases, with 12 bases between the two germline ends. CDR1 MNHEY and CDR2 SMNVEV come from the germline V gene (reference sequence). The CDR3 contains 14 residues. CDR3 loop: CASSFDVRGSPLHF. Written as DNA, the CDR3 is TGTGCCAGCAGTTTTGATGTAAGGGGTTCACCCCTCCACTTT.

The J gene is TRBJ2-6, the V gene TRBV5-4; D gene uncertain. The CDR3 is 15 amino acids. Trimming shortened V by 0 bases and J by 2 bases, and 6 bases separated the two germline ends. Germline V gene data show CDR1 as SGHNT and CDR2 as YYREEE (reference sequence). CDR3 region: CASSLGHPGANVLTF. CDR3 nucleotide sequence: TGTGCCAGCAGCTTGGGGCATCCTGGGGCCAACGTCCTGACTTTC.

The rearrangement uses TRBV9 and TRBJ2-1, with 9 positions matching TRBD2. Germline loops: CDR1 SGDLS, CDR2 YYNGEE. CDR3 size: 15 residues. The V segment lost 0 bases and the J segment 8 bases; nucleotides outside the gene matches: 6. DNA for the CDR3: TGTGCCAGCAGCGTAGCGCCTAGCGGGGACCATGAGCAGTTCTTC. This gives the protein CASSVAPSGDHEQFF.

The rearrangement uses TRBV2 and TRBJ1-2; D is perhaps TRBD1 (5 bases). Deletions cut 7 bases from V and 2 bases from J, with 14 bases between. The germline V gene has CDR1 SNHLY and CDR2 FYNNEI. The CDR3 totals 14 residues. CDR3: CASTDRGPNYGYTF. In DNA, the CDR3 is TGTGCCAGCACCGACAGAGGACCGAACTATGGCTACACCTTC.

This sequence joins TRBV27 and TRBJ1-2; the D is unclear. Deletions cut 3 bases from V and 8 bases from J, with 13 bases between. The length of the CDR3 is 13 residues. Germline lookup yields CDR1 MNHEY and CDR2 SMNVEV (reference sequence). The CDR3 nucleotides are TGTGCCAGCAGTTTGGGAGCGACGCTAGGCTACACCTTC. Translation gives CASSLGATLGYTF.

The rearrangement joins TRBV19 to TRBJ2-5; 7 nucleotides align to TRBD1. Trimming cost V 2 bases and J 5 bases; bases outside gene matches: 2. CDR1 and CDR2 (germline): LNHDA, SQIVND (reference sequence). The CDR3 extends over 13 amino acids. The CDR3 sequence: CASSIRGPETQYF. The CDR3 DNA follows: TGTGCCAGTAGTATAAGGGGGCCGGAGACCCAGTACTTC.

V and J are TRBV5-1 and TRBJ2-3; 10 nucleotides align to TRBD2. J lost 1 base, V lost 0 bases, and 2 bases had no gene match. This CDR3 is 16 amino acids long. Germline-derived CDR1 and CDR2 are SGHRS and YFSETQ. CDR3: CASSLALAGGTDTQYF. The CDR3 DNA sequence: TGCGCCAGCAGCTTGGCCCTAGCGGGGGGCACAGATACGCAGTATTTT. The full variable domain, rest sourced from reference TRBV5-1 and TRBJ2-3, is KAGVTQTPRYLIKTRGQQVTLSCSPISGHRSVSWYQQTPGQGLQFLFEYFSETQRNKGNFPGRFSGRQFSNSRSEMNVSTLELGDSALYLCASSLALAGGTDTQYFGPGTRLTVL.

This chain links TRBV6-1 with TRBJ2-1; a weak D match, TRBD2 (6 bases). This CDR3 has 14 amino acids. Germline CDR1 is MNHNS and CDR2 is SASEGT. V was pared by 7 bases and J by 7 bases, with 17 bases between. The CDR3, as DNA: TGTGCCAGCAACCCTCGCGGGGTGCAAAATGAGCAGTTCTTC. Encoded protein: CASNPRGVQNEQFF.

The chain carries TRBV19 and TRBJ2-7, with D tentatively TRBD1 (6 bases). The CDR3 has 14 residues. Trimming took 5 bases from V and 1 from J, leaving 12 bases between them. CDR1 LNHDA and CDR2 SQIVND come from the germline V gene (reference sequence). The CDR3 protein is CASSFRGHSYEQYF. Here the CDR3 DNA reads TGTGCCAGTAGTTTCAGGGGACATTCCTACGAGCAGTACTTC. Filled out from reference TRBV19 and TRBJ2-7, the complete variable domain reads DGGITQSPKYLFRKEGQNVTLSCEQNLNHDAMYWYRQDPGQGLRLIYYSQIVNDFQKGDIAEGYSVSREKKESFPLTVTSAQKNPTAFYLCASSFRGHSYEQYFGPGTRLTVT.

The rearrangement joins TRBV5-6 to TRBJ1-1, with D possibly matching TRBD1 (6 bases). The CDR3 consists of 16 residues. The V gene's germline CDR1 is SGHDT and CDR2 YYEEEE. V was cut by 0 bases and J by 1 base, with 13 bases left in between. The CDR3 DNA sequence: TGTGCCAGCAGCTTGGGGGACAAGTTATGGAACACTGAAGCTTTCTTT. Translation gives CASSLGDKLWNTEAFF.

The chain employs TRBV28 and TRBJ2-5; TRBD2 matches 13 bases. Germline CDR1 reads MDHEN; CDR2 reads SYDVKM. Trimming cost V 6 bases and J 1 base; bases outside gene matches: 5. CDR3 length equals 16 residues. This CDR3 reads CASRTGTSGAQETQYF. In nucleotides, the CDR3 is TGTGCCAGCAGAACCGGGACTAGCGGGGCCCAAGAGACCCAGTACTTC.

The V gene is TRBV7-2, the J gene TRBJ1-6; 7 nucleotides agree with TRBD1. V lost 2 bases and J lost 7; bases outside the gene matches: 5. Germline lookup yields CDR1 SGHTA and CDR2 FQGNSA. CDR3 length: 15 residues. This CDR3 reads CASSLLGQRNSPLHF. CDR3 DNA: TGTGCCAGCAGCTTACTGGGACAGAGAAATTCACCCCTCCACTTT.

There are a few counts of this clone. V gene TRBV6-1 combines with J gene TRBJ1-3; D ambiguous. The CDR3 sequence is 11 residues long. The V end was cut by 7 bases, the J end by 4 bases, with 5 bases between. Germline V gives CDR1 MNHNS, CDR2 SASEGT. CDR3 in DNA: TGTGCCAGCAATTTAGGAAACACCATATATTTT. This encodes CASNLGNTIYF.

J is TRBJ1-1 and V is TRBV30, with 8 bases aligning to TRBD1. Germline V gene sequence: CDR1 GTSNPN, CDR2 SVGIG (reference sequence). CDR3 length equals 14 residues. V dropped 5 bases and J dropped 7; count of bases not matched to a gene: 12. The CDR3 DNA reads as TGTGCCTGGGAAAGGGACAGGCGGCTTAGTGAAGCTTTCTTT. Protein sequence: CAWERDRRLSEAFF.

The V call is TRBV5-4, the J call TRBJ2-1; 8 bases line up with TRBD2. With 2 bases clipped from V and 9 bases from J, the junction kept 1 base outside the gene matches. Germline lookup yields CDR1 SGHNT and CDR2 YYREEE (reference sequence). This CDR3 spans 12 amino acids. Written as DNA, the CDR3 is TGTGCCAGCAGCTTAACTAGCGGTGAGCAGTTCTTC. This codes for CASSLTSGEQFF.

This chain links TRBV4-3 with TRBJ1-6, with D possibly matching TRBD1 (5 bases). The CDR3 runs 17 residues. Germline CDR1 and CDR2: LGHNA and YSLEER. Between the trimmed V and J ends, which lost 1 base and 5 bases, there was a span of 15 bases. CDR3 DNA sequence: TGCGCCAGCAGCCAAGCCCAATGGGCAGGGAATAATTCACCCCTCCACTTT. Translation: CASSQAQWAGNNSPLHF.

The chain links TRBV7-8 to TRBJ2-1; the D gene is possibly TRBD2 (5 bases). The CDR3 sequence is 12 residues long. Per germline, CDR1 SGHVS and CDR2 FQNEAQ. V lost 8 bases, J lost 2 bases, and 7 bases lay in between. CDR3 sequence: CASGRTYNEQFF. The CDR3 nucleotides are TGTGCCAGCGGGAGAACCTACAATGAGCAGTTCTTC.

This chain uses TRBV5-6 with TRBJ2-5; D possibly corresponds to TRBD2 (5 bases). V was shortened by 2 bases and J by 5 bases, with 10 bases between the two germline ends. The CDR3 contains 13 residues. Germline values: CDR1 SGHDT, CDR2 YYEEEE. CDR3 residues: CASSFRAGETQYF. The CDR3 coding sequence is TGTGCCAGCAGCTTTAGGGCGGGCGAGACCCAGTACTTC. Full variable domain (rest looked up from reference TRBV5-6 and TRBJ2-5): DAGVTQSPTHLIKTRGQQVTLRCSPKSGHDTVSWYQQALGQGPQFIFQYYEEEERQRGNFPDRFSGHQFPNYSSELNVNALLLGDSALYLCASSFRAGETQYFGPGTRLLVL.